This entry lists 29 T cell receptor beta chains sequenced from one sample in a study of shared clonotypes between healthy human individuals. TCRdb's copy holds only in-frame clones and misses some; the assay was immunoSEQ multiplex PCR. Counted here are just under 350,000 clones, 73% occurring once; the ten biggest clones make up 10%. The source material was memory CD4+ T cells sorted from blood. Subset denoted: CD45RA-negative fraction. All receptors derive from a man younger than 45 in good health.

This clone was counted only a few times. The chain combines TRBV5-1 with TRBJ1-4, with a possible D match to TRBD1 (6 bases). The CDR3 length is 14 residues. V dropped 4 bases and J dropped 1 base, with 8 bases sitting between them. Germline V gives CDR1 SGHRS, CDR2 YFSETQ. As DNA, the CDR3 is TGCGCCAGCAGCAGGGGACAAACTAATGAAAAACTGTTTTTT. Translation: CASSRGQTNEKLFF.

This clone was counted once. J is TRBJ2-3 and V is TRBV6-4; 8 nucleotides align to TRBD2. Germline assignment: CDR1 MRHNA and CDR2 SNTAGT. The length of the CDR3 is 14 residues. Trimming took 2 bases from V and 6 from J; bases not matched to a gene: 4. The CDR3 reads CASSDTSGRDTQYF. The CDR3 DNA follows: TGTGCCAGCAGTGACACTAGCGGCAGGGATACGCAGTATTTT.

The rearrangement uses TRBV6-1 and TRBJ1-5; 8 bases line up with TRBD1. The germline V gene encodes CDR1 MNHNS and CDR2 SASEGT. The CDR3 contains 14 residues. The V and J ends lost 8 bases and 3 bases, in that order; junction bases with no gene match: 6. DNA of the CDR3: TGTGCCAGCGGGGGACAGGACTACAATCAGCCCCAGCATTTT. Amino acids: CASGGQDYNQPQHF.

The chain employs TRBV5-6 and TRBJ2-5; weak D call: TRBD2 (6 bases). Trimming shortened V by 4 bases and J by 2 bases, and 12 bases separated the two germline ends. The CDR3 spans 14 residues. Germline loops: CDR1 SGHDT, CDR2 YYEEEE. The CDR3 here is CASSPTSVQETQYF. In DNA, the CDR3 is TGTGCCAGCAGCCCGACTAGTGTTCAAGAGACCCAGTACTTC.

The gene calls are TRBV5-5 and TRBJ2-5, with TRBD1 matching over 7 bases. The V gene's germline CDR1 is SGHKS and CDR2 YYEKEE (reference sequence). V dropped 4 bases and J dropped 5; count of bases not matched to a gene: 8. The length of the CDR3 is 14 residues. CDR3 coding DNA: TGTGCCAGCAGCGCCCAGGGGGTGGAGGAGACCCAGTACTTC. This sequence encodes CASSAQGVEETQYF.

The CDR3, as DNA: TGTGCCAGTAGTATAGTCCCGTGGAGGGGGGAGCAGTACTTC. Translation: CASSIVPWRGEQYF. The chain is built from TRBV19 and TRBJ2-7; D tentatively reads TRBD1 or TRBD2 (6 bases each). CDR1 LNHDA and CDR2 SQIVND come from the germline V gene (reference sequence). CDR3 length: 14 residues. Trimming took 1 base from V and 7 from J, leaving 14 bases between them.

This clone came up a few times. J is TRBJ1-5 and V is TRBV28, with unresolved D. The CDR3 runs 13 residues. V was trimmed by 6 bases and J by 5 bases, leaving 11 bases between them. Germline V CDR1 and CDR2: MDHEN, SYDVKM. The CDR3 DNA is TGTGCCAGCAGGAAACTCCTAGATCAGCCCCAGCATTTT. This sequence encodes CASRKLLDQPQHF.

In DNA, the CDR3 is TGTGCCAGCAGCTTGGGGGGGACAGGGGGCGTGCGTGCGGAGACCCAGTACTTC. Encoded protein: CASSLGGTGGVRAETQYF. The chain combines TRBV5-4 with TRBJ2-5, with TRBD1 identical over 12 bases. The CDR3 consists of 18 residues. V was clipped by 0 bases and J by 5 bases; unmatched bases: 11. Germline V CDR1 and CDR2: SGHNT, YYREEE (reference sequence).

CDR3 sequence reads: CASSPQQGIAKNIQYF. CDR3 nucleotides: TGTGCCAGCTCACCCCAACAGGGGATAGCCAAAAACATTCAGTACTTC. J is TRBJ2-4 and V is TRBV18; TRBD1 matches at 7 bases. The CDR3 has 16 residues. Germline-derived CDR1 and CDR2 are KGHSH and LQKENI. The ends lost 3 bases at V and 0 bases at J; junction bases unmatched: 5.

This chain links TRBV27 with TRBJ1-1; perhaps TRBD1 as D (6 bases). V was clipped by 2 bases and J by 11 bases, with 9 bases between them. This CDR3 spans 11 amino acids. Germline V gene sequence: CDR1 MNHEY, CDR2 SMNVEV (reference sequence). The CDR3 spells CASSLRGEAFF. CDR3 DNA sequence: TGTGCCAGCAGTTTAAGGGGGGAGGCTTTCTTT.

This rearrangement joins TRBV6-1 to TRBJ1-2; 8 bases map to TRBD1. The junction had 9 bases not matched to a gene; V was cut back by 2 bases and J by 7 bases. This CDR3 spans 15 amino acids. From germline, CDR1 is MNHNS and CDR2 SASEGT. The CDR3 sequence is CASSERTGPMGGYTF. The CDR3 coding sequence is TGTGCCAGCAGTGAAAGGACAGGGCCTATGGGTGGCTACACCTTC.

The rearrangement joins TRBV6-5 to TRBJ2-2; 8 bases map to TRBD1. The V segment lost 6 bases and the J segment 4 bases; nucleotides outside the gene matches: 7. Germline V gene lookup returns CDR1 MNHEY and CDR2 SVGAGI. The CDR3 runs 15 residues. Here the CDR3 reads CASRNGQGGTGELFF. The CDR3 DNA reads TGTGCCAGCAGAAATGGACAGGGCGGCACCGGGGAGCTGTTTTTT.

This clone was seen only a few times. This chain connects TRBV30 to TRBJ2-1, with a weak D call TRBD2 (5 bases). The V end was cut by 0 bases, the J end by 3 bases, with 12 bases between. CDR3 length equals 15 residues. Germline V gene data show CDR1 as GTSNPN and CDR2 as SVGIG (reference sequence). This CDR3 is CAWSVKRQFYNEQFF. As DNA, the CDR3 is TGTGCCTGGAGTGTAAAGCGGCAGTTCTACAATGAGCAGTTCTTC.

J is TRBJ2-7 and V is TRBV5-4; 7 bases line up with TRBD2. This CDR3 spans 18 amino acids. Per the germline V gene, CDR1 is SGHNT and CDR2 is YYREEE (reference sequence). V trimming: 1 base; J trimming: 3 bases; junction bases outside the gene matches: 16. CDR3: CASSLRLAGGYLHYEQYF. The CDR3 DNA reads TGTGCCAGCAGCTTGCGATTAGCGGGCGGCTATCTACACTACGAGCAGTACTTC.

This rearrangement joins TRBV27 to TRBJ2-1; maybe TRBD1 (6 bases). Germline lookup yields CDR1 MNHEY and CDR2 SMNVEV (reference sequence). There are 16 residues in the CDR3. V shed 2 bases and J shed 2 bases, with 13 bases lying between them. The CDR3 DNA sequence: TGTGCCAGCAGTTTAAGGAGACAGGCGACCTACAATGAGCAGTTCTTC. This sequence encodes CASSLRRQATYNEQFF.

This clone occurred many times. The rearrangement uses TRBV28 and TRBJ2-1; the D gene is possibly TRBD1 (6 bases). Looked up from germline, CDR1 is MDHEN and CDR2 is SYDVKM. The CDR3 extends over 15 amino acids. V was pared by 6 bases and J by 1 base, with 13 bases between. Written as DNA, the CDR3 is TGTGCCAGCAGAGTGACAGGTCTGTCCTACAATGAGCAGTTCTTC. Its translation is CASRVTGLSYNEQFF.

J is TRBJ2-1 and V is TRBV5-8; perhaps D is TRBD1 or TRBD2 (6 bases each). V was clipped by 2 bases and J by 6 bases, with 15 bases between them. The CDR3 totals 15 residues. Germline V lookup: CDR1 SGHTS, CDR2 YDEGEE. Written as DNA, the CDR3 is TGTGCCAGCAGCTTACGCCTCCGGGGGCTCAATGAGCAGTTCTTC. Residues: CASSLRLRGLNEQFF.

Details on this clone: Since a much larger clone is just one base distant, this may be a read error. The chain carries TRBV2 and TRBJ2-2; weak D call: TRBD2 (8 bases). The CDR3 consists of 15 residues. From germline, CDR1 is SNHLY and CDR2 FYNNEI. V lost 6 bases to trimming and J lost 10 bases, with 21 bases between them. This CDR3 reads CASRGDSGSAEELFF. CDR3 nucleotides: TGTGCCAGCAGGGGGGACAGCGGGAGCGCCGAGGAGCTGTTTTTT.

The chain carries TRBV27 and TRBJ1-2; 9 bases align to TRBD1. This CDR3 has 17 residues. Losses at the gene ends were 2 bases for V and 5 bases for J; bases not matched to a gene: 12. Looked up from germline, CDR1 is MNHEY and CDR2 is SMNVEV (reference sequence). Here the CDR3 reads CASSLRVGTGNVYGYTF. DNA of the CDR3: TGTGCCAGCAGTTTAAGGGTGGGGACAGGGAATGTTTATGGCTACACCTTC.

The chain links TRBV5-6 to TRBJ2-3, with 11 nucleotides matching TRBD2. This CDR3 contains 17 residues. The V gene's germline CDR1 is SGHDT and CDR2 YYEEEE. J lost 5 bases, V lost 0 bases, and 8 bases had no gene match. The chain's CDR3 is CASSLGLAGLGGDTQYF. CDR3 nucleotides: TGTGCCAGCAGCTTGGGACTAGCGGGGTTGGGGGGAGATACGCAGTATTTT.

CDR3 loop: CASSLASSYNEQFF. DNA for the CDR3: TGTGCCAGCAGCTTAGCGTCCTCCTACAATGAGCAGTTCTTC. The chain joins TRBV7-8 to TRBJ2-1; unclear D gene. V lost 0 bases to trimming and J lost 0 bases, with 3 bases between them. The CDR3 is 14 amino acids. CDR1 and CDR2 from the germline V gene are SGHVS and FQNEAQ.

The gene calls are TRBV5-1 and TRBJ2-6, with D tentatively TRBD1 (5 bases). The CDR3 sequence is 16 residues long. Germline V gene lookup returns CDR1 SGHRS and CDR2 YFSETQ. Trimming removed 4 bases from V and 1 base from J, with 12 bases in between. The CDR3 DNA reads TGCGCCAGCAGCATCCACCAGGGTTCTGGGGCCAACGTCCTGACTTTC. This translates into CASSIHQGSGANVLTF.

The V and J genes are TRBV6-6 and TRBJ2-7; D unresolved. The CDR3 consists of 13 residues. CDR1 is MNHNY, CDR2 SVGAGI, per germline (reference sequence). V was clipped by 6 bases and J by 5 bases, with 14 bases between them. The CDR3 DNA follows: TGTGCCAGCAGCCCTCCTCAGCCGAACGAGCAGTACTTC. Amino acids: CASSPPQPNEQYF.

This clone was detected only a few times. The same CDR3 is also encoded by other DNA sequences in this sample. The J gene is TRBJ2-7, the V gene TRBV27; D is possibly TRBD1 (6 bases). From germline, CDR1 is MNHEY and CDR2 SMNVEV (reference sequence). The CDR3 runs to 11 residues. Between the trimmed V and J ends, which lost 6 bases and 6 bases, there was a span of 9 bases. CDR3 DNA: TGTGCCAGCAGGCAACAGGGCGAGCAGTACTTC. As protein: CASRQQGEQYF.

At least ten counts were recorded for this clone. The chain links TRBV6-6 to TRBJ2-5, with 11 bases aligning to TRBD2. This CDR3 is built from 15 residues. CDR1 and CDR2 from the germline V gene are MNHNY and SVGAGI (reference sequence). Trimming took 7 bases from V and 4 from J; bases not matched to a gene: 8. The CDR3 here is CASTKTSGMSETQYF. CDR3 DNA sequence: TGTGCCAGCACCAAGACTAGCGGGATGTCAGAGACCCAGTACTTC.

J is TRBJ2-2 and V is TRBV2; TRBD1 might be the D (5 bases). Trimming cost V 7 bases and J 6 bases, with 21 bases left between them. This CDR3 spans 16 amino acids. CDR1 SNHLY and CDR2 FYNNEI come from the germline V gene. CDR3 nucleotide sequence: TGTGCCAGCACCCCCGGACACGGTGAACGGGCCGGGGAGCTGTTTTTT. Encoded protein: CASTPGHGERAGELFF.

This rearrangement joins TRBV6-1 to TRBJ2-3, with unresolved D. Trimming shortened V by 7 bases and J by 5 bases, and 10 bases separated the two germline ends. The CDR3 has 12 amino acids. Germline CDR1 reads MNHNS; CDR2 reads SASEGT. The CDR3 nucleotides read TGTGCCAGCACCCCGTTGGAAGATACGCAGTATTTT. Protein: CASTPLEDTQYF.

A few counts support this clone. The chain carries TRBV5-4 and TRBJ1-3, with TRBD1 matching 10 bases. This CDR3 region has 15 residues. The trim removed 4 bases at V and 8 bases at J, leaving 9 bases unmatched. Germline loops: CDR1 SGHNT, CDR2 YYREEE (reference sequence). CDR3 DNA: TGTGCCAGCAGCCAGGGACAGGGGTTAGGATACACCATATATTTT. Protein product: CASSQGQGLGYTIYF.

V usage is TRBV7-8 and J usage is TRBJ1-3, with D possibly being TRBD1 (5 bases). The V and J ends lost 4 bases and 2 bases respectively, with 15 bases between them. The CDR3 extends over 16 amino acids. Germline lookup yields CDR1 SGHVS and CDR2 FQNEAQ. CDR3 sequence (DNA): TGTGCCAGCAGCTCAACTTCTCGGGGGACTGGAAACACCATATATTTT. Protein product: CASSSTSRGTGNTIYF. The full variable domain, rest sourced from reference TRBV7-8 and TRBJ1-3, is GAGVSQSPRYKVAKRGQDVALRCDPISGHVSLFWYQQALGQGPEFLTYFQNEAQLDKSGLPSDRFFAERPEGSVSTLKIQRTQQEDSAVYLCASSSTSRGTGNTIYFGEGSWLTVV.